This T cell receptor beta chain is drawn from a study of T cell changes during pregnancy in multiple sclerosis. The CDR3 spans 14 residues. Trimming cost V 5 bases and J 1 base, with 12 bases left between them. The germline gives CDR1 SQVTM, CDR2 ANQGSEA. Clones were read by immunoSEQ multiplex PCR, and TCRdb kept only the in-frame ones, dropping some. This sample has 40,000 to 60,000 clones, with under 90% found just once. Source: peripheral blood, taken in the first trimester of pregnancy. The V gene is TRBV29-1, the J gene TRBJ1-5; D not certain. The clonotype was recovered from a female donor in good health, enrolled as a control in a pregnancy study. The DNA for the CDR3 is TGCAGCGTTAGAGGGCCGGGGAGCAATCAGCCCCAGCATTTT. It yields the protein CSVRGPGSNQPQHF.